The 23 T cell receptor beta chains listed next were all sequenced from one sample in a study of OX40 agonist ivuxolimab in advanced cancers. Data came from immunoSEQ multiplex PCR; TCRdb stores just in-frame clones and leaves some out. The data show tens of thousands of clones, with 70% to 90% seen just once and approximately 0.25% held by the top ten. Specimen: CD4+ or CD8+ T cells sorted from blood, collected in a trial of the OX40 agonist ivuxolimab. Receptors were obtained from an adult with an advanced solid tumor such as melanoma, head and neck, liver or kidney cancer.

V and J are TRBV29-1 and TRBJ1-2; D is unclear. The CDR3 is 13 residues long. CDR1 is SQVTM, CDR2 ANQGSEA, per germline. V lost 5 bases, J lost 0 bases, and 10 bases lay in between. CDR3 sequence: CSVTSETNYGYTF. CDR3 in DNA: TGCAGCGTTACTTCGGAGACTAACTATGGCTACACCTTC.

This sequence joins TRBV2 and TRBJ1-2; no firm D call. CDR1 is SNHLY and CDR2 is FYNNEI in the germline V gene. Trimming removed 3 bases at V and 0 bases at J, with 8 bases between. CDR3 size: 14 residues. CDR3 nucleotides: TGTGCCAGCAGTGATAGCTTCGCTAACTATGGCTACACCTTC. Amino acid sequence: CASSDSFANYGYTF.

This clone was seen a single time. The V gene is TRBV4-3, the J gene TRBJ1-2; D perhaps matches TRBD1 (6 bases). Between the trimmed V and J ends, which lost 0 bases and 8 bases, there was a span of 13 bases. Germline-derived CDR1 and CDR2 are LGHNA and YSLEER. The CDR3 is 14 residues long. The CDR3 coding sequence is TGCGCCAGCAGCCAAGAGGCAGGGGATCGCGGCTACACCTTC. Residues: CASSQEAGDRGYTF.

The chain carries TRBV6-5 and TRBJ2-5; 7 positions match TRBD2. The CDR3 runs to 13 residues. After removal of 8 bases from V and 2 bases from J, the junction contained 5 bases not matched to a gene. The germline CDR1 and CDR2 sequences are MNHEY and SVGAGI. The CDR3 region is CASSAGVQETQYF. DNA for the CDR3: TGTGCCAGCTCTGCGGGAGTTCAAGAGACCCAGTACTTC.

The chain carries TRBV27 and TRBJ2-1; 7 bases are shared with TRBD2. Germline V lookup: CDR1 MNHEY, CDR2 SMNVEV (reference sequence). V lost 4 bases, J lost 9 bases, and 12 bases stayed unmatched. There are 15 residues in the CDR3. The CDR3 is CASSSLAGLGVEQFF. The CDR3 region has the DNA TGTGCCAGCAGTTCCTTAGCGGGCCTGGGCGTTGAGCAGTTCTTC.

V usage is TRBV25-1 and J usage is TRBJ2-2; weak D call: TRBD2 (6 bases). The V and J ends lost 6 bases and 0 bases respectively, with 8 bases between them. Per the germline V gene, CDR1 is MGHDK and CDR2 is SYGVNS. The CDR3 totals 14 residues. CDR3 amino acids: CASRPGANTGELFF. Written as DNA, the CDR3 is TGTGCCAGCAGGCCGGGGGCGAACACCGGGGAGCTGTTTTTT.

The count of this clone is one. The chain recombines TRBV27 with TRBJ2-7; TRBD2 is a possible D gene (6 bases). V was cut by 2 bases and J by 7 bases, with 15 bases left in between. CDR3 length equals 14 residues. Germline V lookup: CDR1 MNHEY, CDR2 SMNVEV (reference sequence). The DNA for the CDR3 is TGTGCCAGCAGTTTAATTGACGACCGGGGGGAGCAGTACTTC. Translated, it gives CASSLIDDRGEQYF.

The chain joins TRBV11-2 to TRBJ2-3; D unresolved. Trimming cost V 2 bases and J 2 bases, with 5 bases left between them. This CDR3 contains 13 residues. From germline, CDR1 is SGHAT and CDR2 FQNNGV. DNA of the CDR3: TGTGCCAGCAGCTTATCTTTCACAGATACGCAGTATTTT. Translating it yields CASSLSFTDTQYF.

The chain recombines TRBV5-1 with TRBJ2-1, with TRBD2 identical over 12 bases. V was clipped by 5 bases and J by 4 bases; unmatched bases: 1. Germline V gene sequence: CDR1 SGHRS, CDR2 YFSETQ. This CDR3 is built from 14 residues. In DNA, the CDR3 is TGCGCCAGCAGGACTAGCGGGAGTTACAATGAGCAGTTCTTC. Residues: CASRTSGSYNEQFF.

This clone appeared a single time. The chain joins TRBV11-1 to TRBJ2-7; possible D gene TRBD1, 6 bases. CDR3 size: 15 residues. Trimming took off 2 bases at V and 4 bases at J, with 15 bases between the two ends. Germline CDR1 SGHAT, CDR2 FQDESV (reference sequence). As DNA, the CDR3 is TGTGCCAGCAGCTTAAACCGAGGACAGACGTACGAGCAGTACTTC. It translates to CASSLNRGQTYEQYF.

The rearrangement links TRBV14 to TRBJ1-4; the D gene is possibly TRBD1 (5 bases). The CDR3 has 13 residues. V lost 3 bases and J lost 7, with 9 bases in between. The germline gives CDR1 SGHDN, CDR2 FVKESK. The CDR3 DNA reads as TGTGCCAGCAGCCAGTCAGGGAGTGAAAAACTGTTTTTT. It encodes CASSQSGSEKLFF.

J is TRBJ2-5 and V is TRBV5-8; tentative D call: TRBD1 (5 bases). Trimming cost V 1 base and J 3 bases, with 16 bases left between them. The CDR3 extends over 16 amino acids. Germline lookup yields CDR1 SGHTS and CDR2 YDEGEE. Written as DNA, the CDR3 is TGTGCCAGCAGCTTGTGGCAGGGCCGTCCGAAAGAGACCCAGTACTTC. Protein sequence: CASSLWQGRPKETQYF.

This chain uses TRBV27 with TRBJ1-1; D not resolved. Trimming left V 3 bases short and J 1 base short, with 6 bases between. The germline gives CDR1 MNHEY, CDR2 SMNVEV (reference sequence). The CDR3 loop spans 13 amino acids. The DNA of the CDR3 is TGTGCCAGCAGTTTGACCAGGAACACTGAAGCTTTCTTT. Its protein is CASSLTRNTEAFF.

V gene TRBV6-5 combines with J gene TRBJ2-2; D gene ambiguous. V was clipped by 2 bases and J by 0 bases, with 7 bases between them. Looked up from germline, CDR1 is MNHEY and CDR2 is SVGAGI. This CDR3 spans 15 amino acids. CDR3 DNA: TGTGCCAGCAGTTACGACGGATCGAACACCGGGGAGCTGTTTTTT. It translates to CASSYDGSNTGELFF.

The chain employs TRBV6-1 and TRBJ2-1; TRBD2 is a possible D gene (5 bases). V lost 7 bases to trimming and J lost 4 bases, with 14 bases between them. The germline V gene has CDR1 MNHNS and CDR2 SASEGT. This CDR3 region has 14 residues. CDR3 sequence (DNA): TGTGCCAGCAACGAAGTTCGGGGTTACAATGAGCAGTTCTTC. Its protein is CASNEVRGYNEQFF.

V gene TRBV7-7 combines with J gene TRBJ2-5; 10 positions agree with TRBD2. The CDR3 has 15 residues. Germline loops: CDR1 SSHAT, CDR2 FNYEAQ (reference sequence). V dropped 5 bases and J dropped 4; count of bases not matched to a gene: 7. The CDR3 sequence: CASSLDLAGVETQYF. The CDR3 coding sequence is TGTGCCAGCAGCCTAGATCTAGCGGGAGTAGAGACCCAGTACTTC.

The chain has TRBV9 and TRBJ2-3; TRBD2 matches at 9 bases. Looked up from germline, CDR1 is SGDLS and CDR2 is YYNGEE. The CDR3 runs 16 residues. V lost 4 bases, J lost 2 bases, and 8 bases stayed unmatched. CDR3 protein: CASSPFSGSYTDTQYF. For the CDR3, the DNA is TGTGCCAGCAGCCCATTTAGCGGGAGCTACACAGATACGCAGTATTTT.

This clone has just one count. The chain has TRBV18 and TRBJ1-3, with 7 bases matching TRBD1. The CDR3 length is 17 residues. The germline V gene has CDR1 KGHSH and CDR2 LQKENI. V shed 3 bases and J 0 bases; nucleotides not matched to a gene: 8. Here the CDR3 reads CASSPPGDSRSGNTIYF. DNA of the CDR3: TGTGCCAGCTCACCCCCCGGGGACAGCCGCTCTGGAAACACCATATATTTT.

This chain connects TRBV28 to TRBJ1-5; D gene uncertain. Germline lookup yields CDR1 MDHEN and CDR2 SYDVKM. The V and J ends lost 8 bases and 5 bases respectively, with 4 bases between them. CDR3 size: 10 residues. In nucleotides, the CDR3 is TGTGCCAGCCGCCATCAGCCCCAGCATTTT. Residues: CASRHQPQHF.

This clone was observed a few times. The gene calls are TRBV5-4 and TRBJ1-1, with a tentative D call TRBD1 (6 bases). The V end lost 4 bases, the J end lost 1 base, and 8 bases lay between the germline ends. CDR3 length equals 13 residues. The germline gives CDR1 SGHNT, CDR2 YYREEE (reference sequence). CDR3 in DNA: TGTGCCAGCAGCCCGACAGGGAACACTGAAGCTTTCTTT. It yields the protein CASSPTGNTEAFF.

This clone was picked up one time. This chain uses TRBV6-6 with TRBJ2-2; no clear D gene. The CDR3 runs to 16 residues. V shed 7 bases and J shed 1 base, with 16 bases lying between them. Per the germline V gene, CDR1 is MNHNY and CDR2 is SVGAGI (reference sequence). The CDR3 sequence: CASTLVQQMNTGELFF. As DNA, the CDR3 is TGTGCCAGCACCCTCGTCCAACAGATGAACACCGGGGAGCTGTTTTTT.

The CDR3 sequence: CASSIDSNYGYTF. DNA of the CDR3: TGTGCCAGTAGTATTGACAGTAACTATGGCTACACCTTC. The chain joins TRBV19 to TRBJ1-2; possible D gene TRBD1, 5 bases. Germline V CDR1 and CDR2: LNHDA, SQIVND (reference sequence). Trimming cost V 3 bases and J 1 base, with 6 bases left between them. The CDR3 has 13 amino acids. Together with reference TRBV19 and TRBJ1-2, the CDR3 gives the full variable domain: DGGITQSPKYLFRKEGQNVTLSCEQNLNHDAMYWYRQDPGQGLRLIYYSQIVNDFQKGDIAEGYSVSREKKESFPLTVTSAQKNPTAFYLCASSIDSNYGYTFGSGTRLTVV.

The CDR3 coding sequence is TGTGCCAGCAGTTACAGGACGGCAAAAGAGACCCAGTACTTC. This sequence encodes CASSYRTAKETQYF. The chain joins TRBV6-5 to TRBJ2-5; no clear D gene. The V gene's germline CDR1 is MNHEY and CDR2 SVGAGI. The CDR3 is 14 residues long. With 2 bases removed from V and 3 bases from J, the gap between germline ends came to 10 bases.